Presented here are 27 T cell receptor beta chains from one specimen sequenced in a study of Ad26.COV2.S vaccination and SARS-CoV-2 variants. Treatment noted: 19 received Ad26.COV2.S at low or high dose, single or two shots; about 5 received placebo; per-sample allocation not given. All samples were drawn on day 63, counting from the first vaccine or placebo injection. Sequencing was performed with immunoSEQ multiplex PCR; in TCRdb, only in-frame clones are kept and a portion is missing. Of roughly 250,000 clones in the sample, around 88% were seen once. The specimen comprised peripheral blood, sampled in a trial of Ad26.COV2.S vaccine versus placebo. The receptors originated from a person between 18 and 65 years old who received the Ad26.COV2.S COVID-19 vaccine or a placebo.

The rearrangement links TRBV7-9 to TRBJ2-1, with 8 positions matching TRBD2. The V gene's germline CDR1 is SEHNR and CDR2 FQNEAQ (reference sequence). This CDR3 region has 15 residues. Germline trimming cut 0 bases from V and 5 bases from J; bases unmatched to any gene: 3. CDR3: CASSLAGTRNNEQFF. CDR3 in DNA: TGTGCCAGCAGCTTAGCCGGGACTAGAAACAATGAGCAGTTCTTC.

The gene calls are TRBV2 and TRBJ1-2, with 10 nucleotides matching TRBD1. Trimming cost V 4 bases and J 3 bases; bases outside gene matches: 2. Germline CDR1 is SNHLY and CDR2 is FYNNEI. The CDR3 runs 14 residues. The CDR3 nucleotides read TGTGCCAGCAGTGTGGGACAGGGGTACTATGGCTACACCTTC. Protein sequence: CASSVGQGYYGYTF.

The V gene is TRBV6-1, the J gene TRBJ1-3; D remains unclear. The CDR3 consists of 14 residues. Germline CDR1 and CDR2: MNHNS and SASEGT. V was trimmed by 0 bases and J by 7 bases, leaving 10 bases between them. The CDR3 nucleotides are TGTGCCAGCAGTGAAGCTCCCACGCGGAACACCATATATTTT. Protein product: CASSEAPTRNTIYF.

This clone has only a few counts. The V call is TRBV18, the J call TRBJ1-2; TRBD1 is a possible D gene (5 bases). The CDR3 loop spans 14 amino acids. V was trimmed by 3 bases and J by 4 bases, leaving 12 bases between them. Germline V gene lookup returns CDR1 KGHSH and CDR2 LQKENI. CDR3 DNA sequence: TGTGCCAGCTCACCTGAACAGGAGACCTATGGCTACACCTTC. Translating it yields CASSPEQETYGYTF.

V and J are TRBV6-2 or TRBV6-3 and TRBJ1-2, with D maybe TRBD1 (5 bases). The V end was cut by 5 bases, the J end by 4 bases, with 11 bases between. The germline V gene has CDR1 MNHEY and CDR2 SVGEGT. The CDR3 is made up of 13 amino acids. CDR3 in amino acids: CASSEGRPYGYTF. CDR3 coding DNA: TGTGCCAGCAGTGAGGGACGGCCCTATGGCTACACCTTC.

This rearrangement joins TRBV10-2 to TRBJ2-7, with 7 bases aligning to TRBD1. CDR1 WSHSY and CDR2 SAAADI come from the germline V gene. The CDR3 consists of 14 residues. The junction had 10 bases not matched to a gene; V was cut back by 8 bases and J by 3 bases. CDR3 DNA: TGCGCCAGCGGGCAGAGACAGGGCTTCTACGAGCAGTACTTC. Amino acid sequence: CASGQRQGFYEQYF.

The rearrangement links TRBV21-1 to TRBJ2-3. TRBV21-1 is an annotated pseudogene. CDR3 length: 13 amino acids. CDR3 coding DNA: TGTGCTAGCAGCAAAGCTGACGGTAATACGCAGTATTTT. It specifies CASSKADGNTQYF.

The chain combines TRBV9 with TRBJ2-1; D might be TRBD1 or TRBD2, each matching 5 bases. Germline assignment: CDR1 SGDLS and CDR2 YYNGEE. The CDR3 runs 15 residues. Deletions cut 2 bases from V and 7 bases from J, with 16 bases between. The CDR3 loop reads CASSVGTFSANEQFF. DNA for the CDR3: TGTGCCAGCAGCGTCGGGACGTTCAGTGCGAATGAGCAGTTCTTC.

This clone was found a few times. As DNA, the CDR3 is TGTGCCAGCAGCGGTCAACTCGGAGGGAATAAAGAGACCCAGTACTTC. Its translation is CASSGQLGGNKETQYF. The V call is TRBV9, the J call TRBJ2-5, with a tentative D call TRBD2 (6 bases). The CDR3 runs 16 residues. Germline V gene sequence: CDR1 SGDLS, CDR2 YYNGEE. Trimming removed 3 bases from V and 3 bases from J, with 18 bases in between.

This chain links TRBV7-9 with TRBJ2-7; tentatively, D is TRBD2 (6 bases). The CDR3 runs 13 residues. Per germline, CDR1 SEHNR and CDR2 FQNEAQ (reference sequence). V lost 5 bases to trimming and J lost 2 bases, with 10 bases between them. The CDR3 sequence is CASSQSGAYEQYV. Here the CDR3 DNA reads TGTGCCAGCAGCCAATCGGGGGCCTACGAGCAGTACGTC.

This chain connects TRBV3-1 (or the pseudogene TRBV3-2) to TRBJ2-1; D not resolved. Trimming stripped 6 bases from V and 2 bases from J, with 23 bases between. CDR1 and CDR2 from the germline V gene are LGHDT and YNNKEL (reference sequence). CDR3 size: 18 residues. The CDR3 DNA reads TGTGCCAGCAGTCCAAAACACGGATCCCTAGACACCTACAATGAGCAGTTCTTC. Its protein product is CASSPKHGSLDTYNEQFF.

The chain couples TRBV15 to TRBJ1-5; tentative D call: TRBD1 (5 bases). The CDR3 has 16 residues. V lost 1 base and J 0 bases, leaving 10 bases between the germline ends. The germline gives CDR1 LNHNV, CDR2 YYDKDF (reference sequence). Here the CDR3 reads CATSRGQPYSNQPQHF. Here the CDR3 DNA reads TGTGCCACCAGCAGAGGACAGCCGTATAGCAATCAGCCCCAGCATTTT.

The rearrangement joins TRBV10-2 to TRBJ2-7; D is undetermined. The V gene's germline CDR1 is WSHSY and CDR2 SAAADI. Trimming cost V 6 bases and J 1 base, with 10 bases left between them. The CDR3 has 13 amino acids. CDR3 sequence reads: CASSDGPSYEQYV. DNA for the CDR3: TGCGCCAGCAGCGATGGACCGTCCTACGAGCAGTACGTC.

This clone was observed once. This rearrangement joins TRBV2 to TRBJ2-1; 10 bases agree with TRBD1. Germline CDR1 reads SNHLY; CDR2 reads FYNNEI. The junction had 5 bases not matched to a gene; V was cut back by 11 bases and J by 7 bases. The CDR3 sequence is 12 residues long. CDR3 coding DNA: TGTGCCGGTGACAGGGGGCGAAATGAGCAGTTCTTC. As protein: CAGDRGRNEQFF.

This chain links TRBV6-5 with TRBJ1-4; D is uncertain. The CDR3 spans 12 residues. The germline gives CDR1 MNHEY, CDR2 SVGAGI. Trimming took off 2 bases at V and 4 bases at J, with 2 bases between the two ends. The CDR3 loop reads CASSYLNEKLFF. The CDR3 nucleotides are TGTGCCAGCAGTTACCTTAATGAAAAACTGTTTTTT.

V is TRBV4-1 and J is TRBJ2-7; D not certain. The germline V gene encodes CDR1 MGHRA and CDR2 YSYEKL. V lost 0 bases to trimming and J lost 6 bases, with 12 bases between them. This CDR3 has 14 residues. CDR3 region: CASSQDPANLEQYF. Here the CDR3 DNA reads TGCGCCAGCAGCCAAGATCCGGCCAATCTCGAGCAGTACTTC.

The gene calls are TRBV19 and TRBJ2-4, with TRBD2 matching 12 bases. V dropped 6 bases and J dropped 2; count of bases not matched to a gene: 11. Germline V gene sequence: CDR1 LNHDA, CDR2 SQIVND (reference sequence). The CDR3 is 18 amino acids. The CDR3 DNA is TGTGCCAGTAGCTCTCTAGCGGGAGGGTTTTTGTCCAAAAACATTCAGTACTTC. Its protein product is CASSSLAGGFLSKNIQYF.

In nucleotides, the CDR3 is TGTGCCTGGAGTAAGGGAGGGGTTGGGTCCTACGAGCAGTACGTC. Translated, it gives CAWSKGGVGSYEQYV. The V and J genes are TRBV30 and TRBJ2-7; 7 bases match TRBD2. The CDR3 is 15 amino acids. The J segment lost 1 base and the V segment lost 2 bases, leaving 8 bases of the junction unmatched. The germline gives CDR1 GTSNPN, CDR2 SVGIG (reference sequence).

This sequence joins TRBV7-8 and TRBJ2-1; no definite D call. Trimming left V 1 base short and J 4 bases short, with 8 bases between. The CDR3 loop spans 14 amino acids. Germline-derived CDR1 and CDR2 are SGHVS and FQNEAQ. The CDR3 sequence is CASSLGPNYNEQFF. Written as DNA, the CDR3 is TGTGCCAGCAGCTTAGGCCCGAATTACAATGAGCAGTTCTTC.

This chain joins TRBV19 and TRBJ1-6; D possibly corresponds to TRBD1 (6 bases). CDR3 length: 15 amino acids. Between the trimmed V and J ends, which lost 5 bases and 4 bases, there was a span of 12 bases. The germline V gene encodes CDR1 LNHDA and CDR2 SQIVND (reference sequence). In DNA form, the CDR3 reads TGTGCCAGTAGTCCGCGGACAGCGTATAATTCACCCCTCCACTTT. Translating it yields CASSPRTAYNSPLHF.

The CDR3 reads CASAYMNTEAFF. The CDR3 DNA is TGTGCCAGTGCGTACATGAACACTGAAGCTTTCTTT. This rearrangement joins TRBV19 to TRBJ1-1; D is unclear. Trimming pared 8 bases from V and 0 bases from J, leaving 7 bases between. The length of the CDR3 is 12 residues. Germline V CDR1 and CDR2: LNHDA, SQIVND (reference sequence).

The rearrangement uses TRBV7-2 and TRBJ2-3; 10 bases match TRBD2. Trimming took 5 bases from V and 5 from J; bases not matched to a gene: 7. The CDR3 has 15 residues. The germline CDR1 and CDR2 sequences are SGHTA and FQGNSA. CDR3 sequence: CASSHRGLARDTQYF. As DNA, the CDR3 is TGTGCCAGCAGCCACCGGGGACTAGCGAGAGATACGCAGTATTTT.

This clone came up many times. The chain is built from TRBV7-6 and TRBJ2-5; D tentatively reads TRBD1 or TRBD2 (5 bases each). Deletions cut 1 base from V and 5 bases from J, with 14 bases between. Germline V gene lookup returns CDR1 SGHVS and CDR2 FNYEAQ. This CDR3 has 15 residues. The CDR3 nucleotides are TGTGCCAGCAGCTTAGGGAGCCGGGACGGGGAGACCCAGTACTTC. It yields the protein CASSLGSRDGETQYF. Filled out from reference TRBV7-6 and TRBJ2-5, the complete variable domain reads GAGVSQSPRYKVTKRGQDVALRCDPISGHVSLYWYRQALGQGPEFLTYFNYEAQQDKSGLPNDRFSAERPEGSISTLTIQRTEQRDSAMYRCASSLGSRDGETQYFGPGTRLLVL.

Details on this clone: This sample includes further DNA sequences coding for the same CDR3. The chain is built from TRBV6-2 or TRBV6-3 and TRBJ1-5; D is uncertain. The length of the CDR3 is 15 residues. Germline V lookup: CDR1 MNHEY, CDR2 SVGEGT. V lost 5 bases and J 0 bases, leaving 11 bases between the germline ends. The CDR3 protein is CASSRISYSNQPQHF. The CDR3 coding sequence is TGTGCCAGCAGTCGTATCTCCTATAGCAATCAGCCCCAGCATTTT.

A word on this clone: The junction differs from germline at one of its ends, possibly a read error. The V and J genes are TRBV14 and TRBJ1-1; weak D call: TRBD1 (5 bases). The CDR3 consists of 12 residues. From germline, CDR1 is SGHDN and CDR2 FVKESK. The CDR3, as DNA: TGTGCCAGCAGTCCCTCGATGGGGGGATCTGTCTTT. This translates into CASSPSMGGSVF.

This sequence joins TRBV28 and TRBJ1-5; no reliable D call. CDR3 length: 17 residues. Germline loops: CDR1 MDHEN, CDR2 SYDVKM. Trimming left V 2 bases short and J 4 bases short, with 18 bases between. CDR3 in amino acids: CASSLTGRSTRNQPQHF. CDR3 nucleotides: TGTGCCAGCAGTTTAACGGGCAGGAGCACGAGAAATCAGCCCCAGCATTTT.

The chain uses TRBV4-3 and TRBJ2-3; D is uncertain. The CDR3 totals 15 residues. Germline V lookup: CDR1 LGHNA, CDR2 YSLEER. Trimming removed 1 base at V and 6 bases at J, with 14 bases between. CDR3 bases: TGCGCCAGCAGCCAAGTCGTAAGGGTGTTGGATACGCAGTATTTT. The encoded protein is CASSQVVRVLDTQYF.